This T cell receptor (beta chain) originates from a study of shared clonotypes between healthy human individuals. Assay: immunoSEQ multiplex PCR; the TCRdb copy retains only in-frame clones and omits some. The sample lists about 2 million clones, roughly 96% occurring once. General study findings and limits: All-four-donor shared clonotypes had higher generation probabilities than non-shared clonotypes did.

Comment on this clone: Its antigen is undetermined.

The specimen was naive CD4+ T cells sorted from blood. This sample's subset: CD45RA+ positively selected. This TCR was recovered from a man aged 18 to 35 in good health.

The CDR3 here is CASSSDRGRNSPLHF. In nucleotides, the CDR3 is TGTGCCAGCAGCTCAGACCGGGGACGTAATTCACCCCTCCACTTT. The rearrangement links TRBV6-5 to TRBJ1-6; a possible D gene is TRBD1 (5 bases). Per germline, CDR1 MNHEY and CDR2 SVGAGI. This CDR3 region has 15 residues. Between the trimmed V and J ends, which lost 6 bases and 6 bases, there was a span of 15 bases.